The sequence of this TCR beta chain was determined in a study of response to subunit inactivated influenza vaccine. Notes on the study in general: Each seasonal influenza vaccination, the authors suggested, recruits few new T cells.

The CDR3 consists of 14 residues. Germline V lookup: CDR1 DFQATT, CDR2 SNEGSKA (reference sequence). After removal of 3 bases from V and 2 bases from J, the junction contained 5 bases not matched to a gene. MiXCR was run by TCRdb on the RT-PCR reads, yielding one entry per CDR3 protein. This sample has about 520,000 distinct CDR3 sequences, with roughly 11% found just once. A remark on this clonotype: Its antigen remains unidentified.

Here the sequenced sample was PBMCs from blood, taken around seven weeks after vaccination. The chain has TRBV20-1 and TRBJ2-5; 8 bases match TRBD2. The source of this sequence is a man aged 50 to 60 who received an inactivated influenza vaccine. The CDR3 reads CSASDAGGQETQYF. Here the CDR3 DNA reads TGCAGTGCTAGCGACGCGGGGGGACAAGAGACCCAGTACTTC.